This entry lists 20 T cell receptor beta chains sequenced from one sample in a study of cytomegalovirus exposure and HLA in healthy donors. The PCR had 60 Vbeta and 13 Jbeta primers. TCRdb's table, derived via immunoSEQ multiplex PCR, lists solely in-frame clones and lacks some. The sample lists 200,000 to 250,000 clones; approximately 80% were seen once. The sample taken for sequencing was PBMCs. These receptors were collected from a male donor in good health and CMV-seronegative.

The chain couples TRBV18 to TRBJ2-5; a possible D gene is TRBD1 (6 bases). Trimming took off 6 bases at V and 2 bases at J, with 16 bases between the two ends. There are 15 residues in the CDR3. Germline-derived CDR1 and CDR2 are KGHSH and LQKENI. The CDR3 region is CASSPSGRGQETQYF. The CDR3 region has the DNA TGTGCCAGCTCCCCATCGGGCAGGGGACAAGAGACCCAGTACTTC.

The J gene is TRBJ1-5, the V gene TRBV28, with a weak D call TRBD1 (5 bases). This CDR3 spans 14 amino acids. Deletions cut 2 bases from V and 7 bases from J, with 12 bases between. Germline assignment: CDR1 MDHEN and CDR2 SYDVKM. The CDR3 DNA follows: TGTGCCAGCAGTTTACGACAGCTGGCCCAGCCCCAGCATTTT. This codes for CASSLRQLAQPQHF. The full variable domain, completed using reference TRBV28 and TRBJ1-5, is DVKVTQSSRYLVKRTGEKVFLECVQDMDHENMFWYRQDPGLGLRLIYFSYDVKMKEKGDIPEGYSVSREKKERFSLILESASTNQTSMYLCASSLRQLAQPQHFGDGTRLSIL.

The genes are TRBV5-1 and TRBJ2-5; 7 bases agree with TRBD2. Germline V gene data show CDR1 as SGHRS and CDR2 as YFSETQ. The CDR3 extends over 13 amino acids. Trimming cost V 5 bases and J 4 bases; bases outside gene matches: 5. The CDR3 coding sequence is TGCGCCAGCAGTTCGAGCGGGATAGAGACCCAGTACTTC. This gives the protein CASSSSGIETQYF.

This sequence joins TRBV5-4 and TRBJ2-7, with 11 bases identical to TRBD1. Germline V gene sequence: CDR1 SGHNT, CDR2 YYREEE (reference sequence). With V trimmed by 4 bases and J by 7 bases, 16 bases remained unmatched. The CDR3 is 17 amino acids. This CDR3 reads CASSKPLSGQGVREQYF. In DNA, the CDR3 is TGTGCCAGCAGCAAACCCCTCTCGGGACAGGGGGTTCGGGAGCAGTACTTC.

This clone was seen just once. CDR3 region: CASSLGTGWGETQYF. Written as DNA, the CDR3 is TGTGCCAGCAGCTTAGGGACAGGGTGGGGAGAGACCCAGTACTTC. The rearrangement uses TRBV7-6 and TRBJ2-5; 8 bases fit TRBD1. CDR3 length: 15 amino acids. CDR1 and CDR2 (germline): SGHVS, FNYEAQ. The V and J ends lost 1 base and 4 bases, in that order; junction bases with no gene match: 5.

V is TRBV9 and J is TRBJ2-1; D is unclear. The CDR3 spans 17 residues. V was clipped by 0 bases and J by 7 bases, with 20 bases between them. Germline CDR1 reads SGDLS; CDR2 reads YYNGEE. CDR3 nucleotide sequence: TGTGCCAGCAGCGTAGAAATTCCGGCAGGCCGCTGGAATGAGCAGTTCTTC. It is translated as CASSVEIPAGRWNEQFF. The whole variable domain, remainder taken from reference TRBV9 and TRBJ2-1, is DSGVTQTPKHLITATGQRVTLRCSPRSGDLSVYWYQQSLDQGLQFLIQYYNGEERAKGNILERFSAQQFPDLHSELNLSSLELGDSALYFCASSVEIPAGRWNEQFFGPGTRLTVL.

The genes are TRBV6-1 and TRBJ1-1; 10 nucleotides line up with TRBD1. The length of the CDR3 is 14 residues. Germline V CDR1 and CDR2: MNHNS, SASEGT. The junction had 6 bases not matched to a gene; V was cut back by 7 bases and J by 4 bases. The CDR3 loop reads CASTQDRGGTEAFF. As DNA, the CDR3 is TGTGCCAGCACTCAGGACAGGGGGGGCACTGAAGCTTTCTTT.

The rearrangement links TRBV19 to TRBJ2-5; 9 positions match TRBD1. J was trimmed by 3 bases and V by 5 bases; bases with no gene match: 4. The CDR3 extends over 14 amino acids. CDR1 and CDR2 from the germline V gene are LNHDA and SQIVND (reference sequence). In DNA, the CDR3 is TGTGCCAGTAGTGACAGGGGGTCCAAAGAGACCCAGTACTTC. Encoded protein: CASSDRGSKETQYF.

The DNA of the CDR3 is TGTGCCACCTCCTTGGGCGGGGGGTGGACCGGGGAGCTGTTTTTT. It translates to CATSLGGGWTGELFF. The V gene is TRBV19, the J gene TRBJ1-3; 8 nucleotides match TRBD2. TRBJ2-2 explains the end of the DNA better; the J call may be wrong. In germline, CDR1 is LNHDA, CDR2 SQIVND (reference sequence). The length of the CDR3 is 15 residues.

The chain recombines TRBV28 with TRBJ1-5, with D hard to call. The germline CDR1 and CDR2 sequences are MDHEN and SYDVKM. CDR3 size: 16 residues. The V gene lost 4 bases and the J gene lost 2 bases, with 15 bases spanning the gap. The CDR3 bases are TGTGCCAGCAGTTCCTCGATGAGTGAGGGCAATCAGCCCCAGCATTTT. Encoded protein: CASSSSMSEGNQPQHF.

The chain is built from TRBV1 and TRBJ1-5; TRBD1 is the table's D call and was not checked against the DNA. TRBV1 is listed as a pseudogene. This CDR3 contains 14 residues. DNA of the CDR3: TGCACCAGCAGACGGGACAGATGGGGTCAGCCCCAGCATTTT. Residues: CTSRRDRWGQPQHF.

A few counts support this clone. The CDR3 loop reads CASSSSSGGTGELFF. The DNA for the CDR3 is TGCGCCAGCAGCTCCTCTAGCGGGGGGACCGGGGAGCTGTTTTTT. This chain uses TRBV5-1 with TRBJ2-2; 11 bases fit TRBD2. Trimming removed 3 bases from V and 5 bases from J; junction bases left unmatched: 3. Germline assignment: CDR1 SGHRS and CDR2 YFSETQ. This CDR3 has 15 amino acids.

DNA of the CDR3: TGTGCCAGCAGCTTTACTAGCGGGAGGGGGTACGAGCAGTACTTC. Protein product: CASSFTSGRGYEQYF. This chain uses TRBV7-3 with TRBJ2-7; TRBD2 aligns across 13 bases. V trimming: 3 bases; J trimming: 4 bases; junction bases outside the gene matches: 3. The CDR3 totals 15 residues. CDR1 SGHTA and CDR2 FQGTGA come from the germline V gene.

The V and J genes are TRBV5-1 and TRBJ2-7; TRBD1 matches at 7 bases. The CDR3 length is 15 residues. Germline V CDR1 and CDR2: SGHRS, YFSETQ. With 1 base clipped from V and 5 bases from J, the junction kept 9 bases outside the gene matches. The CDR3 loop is CASSLRSGTADEQYF. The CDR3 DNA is TGCGCCAGCAGCTTGAGATCCGGGACAGCGGACGAGCAGTACTTC.

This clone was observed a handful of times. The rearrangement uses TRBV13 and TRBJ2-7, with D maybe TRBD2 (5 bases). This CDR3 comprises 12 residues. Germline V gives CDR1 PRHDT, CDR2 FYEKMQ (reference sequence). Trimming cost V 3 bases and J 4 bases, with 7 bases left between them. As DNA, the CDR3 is TGTGCCAGCAGCTTCACGGGGTACGAGCAGTACTTC. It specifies CASSFTGYEQYF.

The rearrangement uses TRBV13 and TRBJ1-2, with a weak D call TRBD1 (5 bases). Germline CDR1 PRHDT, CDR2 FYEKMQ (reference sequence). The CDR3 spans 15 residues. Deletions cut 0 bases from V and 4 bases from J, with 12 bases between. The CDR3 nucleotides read TGTGCCAGCAGCTTAGGCCTACCAGGGCTCTATGGCTACACCTTC. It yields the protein CASSLGLPGLYGYTF. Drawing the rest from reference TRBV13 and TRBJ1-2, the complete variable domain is AAGVIQSPRHLIKEKRETATLKCYPIPRHDTVYWYQQGPGQDPQFLISFYEKMQSDKGSIPDRFSAQQFSDYHSELNMSSLELGDSALYFCASSLGLPGLYGYTFGSGTRLTVV.

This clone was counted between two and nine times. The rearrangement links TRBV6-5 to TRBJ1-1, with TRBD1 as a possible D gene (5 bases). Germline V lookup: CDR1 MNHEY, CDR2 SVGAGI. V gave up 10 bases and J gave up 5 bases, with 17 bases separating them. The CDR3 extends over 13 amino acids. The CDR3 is CATEFQGGTEAFF. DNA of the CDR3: TGTGCCACCGAATTCCAGGGAGGTACTGAAGCTTTCTTT.

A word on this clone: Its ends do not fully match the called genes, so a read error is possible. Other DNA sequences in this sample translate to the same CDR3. The CDR3 DNA is TGTGCCAGTAGCGTAGCTACGAGGGGAGGGAATGAAAAACTGTTTTTT. Its translation is CASSVATRGGNEKLFF. The V call is TRBV9, the J call TRBJ1-4; tentative D call: TRBD1 (5 bases). Germline V lookup: CDR1 SGDLS, CDR2 YYNGEE. The CDR3 is 16 amino acids. The full variable domain, completed using reference TRBV9 and TRBJ1-4, is DSGVTQTPKHLITATGQRVTLRCSPRSGDLSVYWYQQSLDQGLQFLIQYYNGEERAKGNILERFSAQQFPDLHSELNLSSLELGDSALYFCASSVATRGGNEKLFFGSGTQLSVL.

DNA of the CDR3: TGTGCCAGCAGCCAGAACAGGGAAAATGAGCAGTTCTTC. This sequence encodes CASSQNRENEQFF. V gene TRBV14 combines with J gene TRBJ2-1, with a weak D call TRBD1 (6 bases). V was pared by 3 bases and J by 7 bases, with 10 bases between. Germline values: CDR1 SGHDN, CDR2 FVKESK. The CDR3 has 13 residues.

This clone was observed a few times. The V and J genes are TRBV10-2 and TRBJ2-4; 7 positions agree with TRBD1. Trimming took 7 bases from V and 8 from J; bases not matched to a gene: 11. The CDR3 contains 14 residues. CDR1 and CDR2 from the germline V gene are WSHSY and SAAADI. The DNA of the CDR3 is TGCGCCAGCATGGTCCGGGACAGTGGGGACATTCAGTACTTC. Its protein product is CASMVRDSGDIQYF.